These 17 T cell receptor beta chains were sequenced from one sample in a study of T cell responses to AZD1222 COVID-19 vaccine. TCRdb keeps only in-frame clones here, not all; method: immunoSEQ multiplex PCR. The sample has under 250,000 clones; about 92% are singletons. Sequenced here: peripheral blood, sampled on day 0 of MenACWY control vaccination. Receptors were obtained from an adult in good health.

The rearrangement uses TRBV19 and TRBJ1-5, with D perhaps TRBD1 (6 bases). Germline V gene lookup returns CDR1 LNHDA and CDR2 SQIVND (reference sequence). Trimming pared 8 bases from V and 4 bases from J, leaving 12 bases between. The CDR3 is 13 residues long. The CDR3 loop is CASRRQGNQPQHF. The CDR3 DNA reads TGTGCCAGTCGGCGGCAGGGGAATCAGCCCCAGCATTTT.

The V and J genes are TRBV30 and TRBJ1-2; D unclear. Germline lookup yields CDR1 GTSNPN and CDR2 SVGIG (reference sequence). V lost 5 bases, J lost 2 bases, and 12 bases lay in between. This CDR3 region has 13 residues. In nucleotides, the CDR3 is TGTGCCTGGTACGAGGGCGGAAACTATGGCTACACCTTC. It is translated as CAWYEGGNYGYTF. The full variable domain, completed using reference TRBV30 and TRBJ1-2, is SQTIHQWPATLVQPVGSPLSLECTVEGTSNPNLYWYRQAAGRGLQLLFYSVGIGQISSEVPQNLSASRPQDRQFILSSKKLLLSDSGFYLCAWYEGGNYGYTFGSGTRLTVV.

The chain employs TRBV6-2 or TRBV6-3 and TRBJ1-5; D is unclear. CDR1 and CDR2 (germline): MNHEY, SVGEGT. The CDR3 has 12 residues. V was pared by 2 bases and J by 11 bases, with 10 bases between. CDR3 nucleotides: TGTGCCAGCAGTTACCCAGCCCCATCCCAGCATTTT. This encodes CASSYPAPSQHF.

The chain carries TRBV30 and TRBJ2-3, with D perhaps given as TRBD1 or TRBD2 (6 bases each). This CDR3 contains 15 residues. V lost 5 bases, J lost 1 base, and 16 bases lay in between. The germline gives CDR1 GTSNPN, CDR2 SVGIG (reference sequence). CDR3 bases: TGTGCCTGGGATAGGGGGGTAGGGGGCACAGATACGCAGTATTTT. This gives the protein CAWDRGVGGTDTQYF. The full variable domain, rest sourced from reference TRBV30 and TRBJ2-3, is SQTIHQWPATLVQPVGSPLSLECTVEGTSNPNLYWYRQAAGRGLQLLFYSVGIGQISSEVPQNLSASRPQDRQFILSSKKLLLSDSGFYLCAWDRGVGGTDTQYFGPGTRLTVL.

V gene TRBV15 combines with J gene TRBJ2-1; 12 nucleotides align to TRBD2. The junction had 1 base not matched to a gene; V was cut back by 3 bases and J by 4 bases. The germline CDR1 and CDR2 sequences are LNHNV and YYDKDF (reference sequence). The length of the CDR3 is 15 residues. The DNA of the CDR3 is TGTGCCACCAGCAGTACTAGCGGGGGGTACAATGAGCAGTTCTTC. It encodes CATSSTSGGYNEQFF.

The chain combines TRBV18 with TRBJ2-2; D call uncertain. Germline CDR1 and CDR2: KGHSH and LQKENI. This CDR3 is built from 13 residues. With 2 bases removed from V and 5 bases from J, the gap between germline ends came to 6 bases. In nucleotides, the CDR3 is TGTGCCAGCTCACCAAGTCGAACCGGGGAGCTGTTTTTT. The encoded protein is CASSPSRTGELFF.

V and J are TRBV28 and TRBJ1-1; tentatively, D is TRBD1 (5 bases). The CDR3 sequence is 15 residues long. Germline CDR1 reads MDHEN; CDR2 reads SYDVKM. V lost 6 bases, J lost 5 bases, and 19 bases lay in between. The CDR3 here is CASRSTGGVLTEAFF. CDR3 nucleotides: TGTGCCAGCAGGAGCACGGGGGGGGTGCTTACTGAAGCTTTCTTT. The variable domain in full, completed from reference TRBV28 and TRBJ1-1, reads DVKVTQSSRYLVKRTGEKVFLECVQDMDHENMFWYRQDPGLGLRLIYFSYDVKMKEKGDIPEGYSVSREKKERFSLILESASTNQTSMYLCASRSTGGVLTEAFFGQGTRLTVV.

The chain links TRBV5-6 to TRBJ1-2; 7 bases align to TRBD1. Germline loops: CDR1 SGHDT, CDR2 YYEEEE. The CDR3 has 16 amino acids. The J segment lost 0 bases and the V segment lost 9 bases, leaving 14 bases of the junction unmatched. CDR3 loop: CATQGRGRRANYGYTF. In DNA form, the CDR3 reads TGTGCCACCCAGGGGAGGGGGCGGCGAGCTAACTATGGCTACACCTTC.

V and J are TRBV6-1 and TRBJ2-7, with no clear D. V lost 6 bases, J lost 6 bases, and 12 bases lay in between. This CDR3 contains 12 residues. Germline CDR1 reads MNHNS; CDR2 reads SASEGT. CDR3 nucleotides: TGTGCCAGCAGGAAGGACCTACTCGAGCAGTACTTC. This sequence encodes CASRKDLLEQYF.

The V and J genes are TRBV30 and TRBJ2-3; 7 bases are a match to TRBD1. Germline V gene data show CDR1 as GTSNPN and CDR2 as SVGIG (reference sequence). The CDR3 covers 15 residues. J gave up 4 bases and V 3 bases, and 10 bases lay outside the gene matches. CDR3 region: CAWRTRDRTSDTQYF. CDR3 nucleotide sequence: TGTGCCTGGAGGACACGGGACAGAACTTCAGATACGCAGTATTTT.

The chain combines TRBV6-6 with TRBJ1-2, with D possibly matching TRBD1 (5 bases). With 5 bases removed from V and 4 bases from J, the gap between germline ends came to 20 bases. Per the germline V gene, CDR1 is MNHNY and CDR2 is SVGAGI (reference sequence). The CDR3 is made up of 16 amino acids. CDR3 residues: CASSPQPGQGSYGYTF. CDR3 bases: TGTGCCAGCAGTCCTCAGCCAGGACAAGGGTCCTATGGCTACACCTTC.

The chain joins TRBV4-1 to TRBJ1-6; 8 nucleotides align to TRBD1. J gave up 9 bases and V 4 bases, and 5 bases lay outside the gene matches. Germline-derived CDR1 and CDR2 are MGHRA and YSYEKL. CDR3 length equals 14 residues. As DNA, the CDR3 is TGCGCCAGCAGCCTGGACAGGGTAGGTTCACCCCTCCACTTT. It is translated as CASSLDRVGSPLHF.

This rearrangement joins TRBV7-9 to TRBJ1-5, with 7 positions matching TRBD1. The CDR3 is 14 residues long. V gave up 5 bases and J gave up 4 bases; unmatched junction bases: 5. Per germline, CDR1 SEHNR and CDR2 FQNEAQ (reference sequence). CDR3 amino acids: CASSVGQENQPQHF. The CDR3 nucleotides read TGTGCCAGCAGCGTCGGACAGGAAAATCAGCCCCAGCATTTT.

The chain links TRBV7-9 to TRBJ1-2, with unresolved D. With 5 bases removed from V and 8 bases from J, the gap between germline ends came to 12 bases. Germline assignment: CDR1 SEHNR and CDR2 FQNEAQ (reference sequence). CDR3 length: 12 amino acids. CDR3: CASSRTSGGYTF. The CDR3 DNA follows: TGTGCCAGCAGCCGGACCTCCGGGGGCTACACCTTC.

The rearrangement links TRBV24-1 to TRBJ1-2; TRBD1 is a possible D gene (5 bases). The germline gives CDR1 KGHDR, CDR2 SFDVKD. The CDR3 runs to 16 residues. Trimming pared 3 bases from V and 7 bases from J, leaving 20 bases between. The CDR3: CATSDRGVGGPGGYTF. The CDR3 DNA is TGTGCCACCAGTGATCGAGGGGTGGGAGGACCAGGTGGCTACACCTTC.

Only one count was recorded for this clone. This chain connects TRBV3-1 (or the pseudogene TRBV3-2) to TRBJ1-2; 9 bases agree with TRBD1. This CDR3 contains 16 residues. V trimming: 1 base; J trimming: 4 bases; junction bases outside the gene matches: 7. Germline V gives CDR1 LGHDT, CDR2 YNNKEL (reference sequence). CDR3 nucleotide sequence: TGTGCCAGCAGCCAAGGTGGACAGGGGTCTTCCTATGGCTACACCTTC. This gives the protein CASSQGGQGSSYGYTF.

This chain uses TRBV12-3 or TRBV12-4 with TRBJ1-1, with a tentative D call TRBD1 (5 bases). CDR3 length: 12 amino acids. V was pared by 7 bases and J by 4 bases, with 10 bases between. The CDR3 sequence: CASTAGTTEAFF. The CDR3 nucleotides read TGTGCCAGCACCGCAGGGACCACTGAAGCTTTCTTT.